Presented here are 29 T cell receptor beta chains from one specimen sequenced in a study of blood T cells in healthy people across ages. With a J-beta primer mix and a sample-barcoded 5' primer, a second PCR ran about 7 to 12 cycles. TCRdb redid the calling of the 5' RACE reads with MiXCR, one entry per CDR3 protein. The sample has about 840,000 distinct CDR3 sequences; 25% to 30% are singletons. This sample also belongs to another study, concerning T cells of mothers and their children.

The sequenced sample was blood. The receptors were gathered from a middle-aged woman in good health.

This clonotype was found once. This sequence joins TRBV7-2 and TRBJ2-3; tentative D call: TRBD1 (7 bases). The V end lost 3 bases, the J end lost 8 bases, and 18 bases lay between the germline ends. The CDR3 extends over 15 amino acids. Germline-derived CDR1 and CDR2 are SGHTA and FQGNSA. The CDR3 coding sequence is TGTGCCAGCAGCTTGCAGGGGGGAAGAGGAGGTACGCAGTATTTT. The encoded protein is CASSLQGGRGGTQYF.

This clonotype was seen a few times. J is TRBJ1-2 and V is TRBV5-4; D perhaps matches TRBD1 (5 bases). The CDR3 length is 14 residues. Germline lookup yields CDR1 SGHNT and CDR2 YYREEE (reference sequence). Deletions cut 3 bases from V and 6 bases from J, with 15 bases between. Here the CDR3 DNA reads TGTGCCAGCAGCTCGACTTGGGGGAATCATGGCTACACCTTC. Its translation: CASSSTWGNHGYTF.

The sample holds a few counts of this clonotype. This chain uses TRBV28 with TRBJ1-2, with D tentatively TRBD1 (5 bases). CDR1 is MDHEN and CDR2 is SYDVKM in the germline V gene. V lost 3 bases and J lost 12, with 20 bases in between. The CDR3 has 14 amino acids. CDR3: CASSLLAGTRGHTF. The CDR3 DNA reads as TGTGCCAGCAGTTTGCTCGCAGGGACTAGGGGCCACACCTTC.

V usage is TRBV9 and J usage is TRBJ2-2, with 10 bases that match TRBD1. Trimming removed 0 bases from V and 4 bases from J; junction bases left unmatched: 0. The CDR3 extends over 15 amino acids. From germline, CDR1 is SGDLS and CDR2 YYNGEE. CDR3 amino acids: CASSVGQGATGELFF. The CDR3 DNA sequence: TGTGCCAGCAGCGTAGGACAGGGGGCCACCGGGGAGCTGTTTTTT. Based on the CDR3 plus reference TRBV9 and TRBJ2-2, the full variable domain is DSGVTQTPKHLITATGQRVTLRCSPRSGDLSVYWYQQSLDQGLQFLIQYYNGEERAKGNILERFSAQQFPDLHSELNLSSLELGDSALYFCASSVGQGATGELFFGEGSRLTVL.

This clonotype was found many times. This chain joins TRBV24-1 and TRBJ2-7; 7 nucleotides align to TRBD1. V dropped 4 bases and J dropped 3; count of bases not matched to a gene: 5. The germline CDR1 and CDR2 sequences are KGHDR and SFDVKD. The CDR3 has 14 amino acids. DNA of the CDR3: TGTGCCACCAGTGACCACCGACAGGGCTACGAGCAGTACTTC. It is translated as CATSDHRQGYEQYF.

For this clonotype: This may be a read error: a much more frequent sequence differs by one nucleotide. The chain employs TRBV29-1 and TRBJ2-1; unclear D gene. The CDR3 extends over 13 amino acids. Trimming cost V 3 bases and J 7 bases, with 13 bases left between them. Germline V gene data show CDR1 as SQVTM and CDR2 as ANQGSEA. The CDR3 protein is CSVDRFGGNEQFF. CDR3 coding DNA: TGCAGCGTTGATAGGTTCGGTGGTAATGAGCAGTTCTTC.

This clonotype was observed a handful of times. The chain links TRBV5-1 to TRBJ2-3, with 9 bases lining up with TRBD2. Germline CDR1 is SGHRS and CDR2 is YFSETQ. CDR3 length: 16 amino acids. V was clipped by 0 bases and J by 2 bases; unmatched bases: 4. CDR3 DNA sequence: TGCGCCAGCAGCTTGGCCCCTAGCGGGGTCACAGATACGCAGTATTTT. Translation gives CASSLAPSGVTDTQYF.

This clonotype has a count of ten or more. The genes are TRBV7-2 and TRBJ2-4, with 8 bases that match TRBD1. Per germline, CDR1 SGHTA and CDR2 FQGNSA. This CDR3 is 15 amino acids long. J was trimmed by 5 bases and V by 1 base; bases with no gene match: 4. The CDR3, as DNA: TGTGCCAGCAGCTTAGGAGGGACAGGAGAAAACATTCAGTACTTC. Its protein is CASSLGGTGENIQYF.

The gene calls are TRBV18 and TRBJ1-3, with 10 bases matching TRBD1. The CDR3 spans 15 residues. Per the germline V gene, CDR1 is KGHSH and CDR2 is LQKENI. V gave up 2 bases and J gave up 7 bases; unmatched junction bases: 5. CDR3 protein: CASSPTTGGFNTIYF. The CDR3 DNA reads TGTGCCAGCTCACCAACGACAGGGGGCTTCAACACCATATATTTT.

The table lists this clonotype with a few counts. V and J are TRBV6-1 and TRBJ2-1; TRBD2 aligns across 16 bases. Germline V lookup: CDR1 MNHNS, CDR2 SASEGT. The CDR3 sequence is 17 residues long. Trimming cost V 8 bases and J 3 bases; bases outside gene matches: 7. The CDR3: CASPGTSGGAGYNEQFF. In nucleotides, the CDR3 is TGTGCCAGCCCCGGGACTAGCGGGGGGGCGGGCTACAATGAGCAGTTCTTC.

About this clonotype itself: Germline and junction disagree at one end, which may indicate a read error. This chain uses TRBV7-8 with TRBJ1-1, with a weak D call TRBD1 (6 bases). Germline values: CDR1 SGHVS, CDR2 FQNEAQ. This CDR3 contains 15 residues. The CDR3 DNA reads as TGTGCCAGCAGCCCACAGGACAGCTGGAACACTGAAGTTTTCTTT. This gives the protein CASSPQDSWNTEVFF.

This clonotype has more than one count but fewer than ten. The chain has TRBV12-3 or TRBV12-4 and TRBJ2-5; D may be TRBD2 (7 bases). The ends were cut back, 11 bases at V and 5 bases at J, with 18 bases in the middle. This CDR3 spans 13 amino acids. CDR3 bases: TGTGCCGTCGCCGGCGGGGGCAGGGAGACCCAGTACTTC. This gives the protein CAVAGGGRETQYF.

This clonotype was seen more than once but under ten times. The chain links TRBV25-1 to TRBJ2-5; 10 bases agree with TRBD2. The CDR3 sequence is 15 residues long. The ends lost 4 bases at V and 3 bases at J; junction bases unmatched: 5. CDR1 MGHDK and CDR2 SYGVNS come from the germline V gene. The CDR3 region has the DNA TGTGCCAGCAGTGGGGTAGCGGGGGGCAAAGAGACCCAGTACTTC. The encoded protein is CASSGVAGGKETQYF.

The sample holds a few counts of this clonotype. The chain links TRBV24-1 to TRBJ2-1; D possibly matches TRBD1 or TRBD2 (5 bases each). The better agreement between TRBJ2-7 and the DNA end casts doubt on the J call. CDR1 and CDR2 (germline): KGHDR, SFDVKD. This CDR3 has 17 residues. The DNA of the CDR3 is TGTGCCACCAGTGGTAGTAACGGGGCATACTCCTACAATGAGCAGTACTTC. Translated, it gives CATSGSNGAYSYNEQYF.

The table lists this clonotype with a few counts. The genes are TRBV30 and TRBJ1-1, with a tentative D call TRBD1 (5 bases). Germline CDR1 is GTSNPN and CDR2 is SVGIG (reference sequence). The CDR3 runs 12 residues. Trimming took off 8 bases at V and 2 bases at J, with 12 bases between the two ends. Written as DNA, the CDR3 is TGTGCCCGACAGCGGAGTAACACTGAAGCTTTCTTT. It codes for CARQRSNTEAFF. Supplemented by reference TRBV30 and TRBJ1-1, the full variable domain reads SQTIHQWPATLVQPVGSPLSLECTVEGTSNPNLYWYRQAAGRGLQLLFYSVGIGQISSEVPQNLSASRPQDRQFILSSKKLLLSDSGFYLCARQRSNTEAFFGQGTRLTVV.

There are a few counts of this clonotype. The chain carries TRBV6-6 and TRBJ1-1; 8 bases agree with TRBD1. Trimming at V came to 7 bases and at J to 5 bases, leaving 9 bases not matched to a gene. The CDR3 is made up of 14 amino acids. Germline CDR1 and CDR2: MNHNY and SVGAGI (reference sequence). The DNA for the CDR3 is TGTGCCAGCAATAAGGACAGGGTTGAAACTGAAGCTTTCTTT. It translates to CASNKDRVETEAFF.

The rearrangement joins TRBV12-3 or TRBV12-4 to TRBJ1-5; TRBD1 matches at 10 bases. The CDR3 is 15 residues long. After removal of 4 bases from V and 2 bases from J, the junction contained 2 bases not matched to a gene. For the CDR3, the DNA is TGTGCCAGCAGTTGGGACAGGGGAGGCAATCAGCCCCAGCATTTT. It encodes CASSWDRGGNQPQHF.

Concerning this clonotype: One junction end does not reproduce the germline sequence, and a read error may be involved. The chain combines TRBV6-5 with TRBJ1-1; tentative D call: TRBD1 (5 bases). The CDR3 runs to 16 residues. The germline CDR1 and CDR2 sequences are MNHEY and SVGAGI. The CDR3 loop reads CASSPIEGRGNTEAFF. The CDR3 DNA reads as TGTGCCAGCAGCCCGATCGAGGGGCGGGGGAACACTGAGGCTTTCTTT.

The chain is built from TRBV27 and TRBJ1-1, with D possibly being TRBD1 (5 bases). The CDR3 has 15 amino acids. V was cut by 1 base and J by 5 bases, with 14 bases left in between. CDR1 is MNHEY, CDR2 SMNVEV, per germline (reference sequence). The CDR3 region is CASSLFKGMGTEAFF. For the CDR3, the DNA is TGTGCCAGCAGTTTATTTAAGGGGATGGGGACTGAAGCTTTCTTT.

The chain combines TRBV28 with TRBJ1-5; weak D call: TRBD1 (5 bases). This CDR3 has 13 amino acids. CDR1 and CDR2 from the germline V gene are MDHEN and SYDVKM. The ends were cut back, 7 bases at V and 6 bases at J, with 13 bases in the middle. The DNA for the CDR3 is TGTGCCAGCATCAGGGCAGGGACTCAGCCCCAGCATTTT. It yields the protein CASIRAGTQPQHF. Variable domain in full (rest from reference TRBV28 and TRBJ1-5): DVKVTQSSRYLVKRTGEKVFLECVQDMDHENMFWYRQDPGLGLRLIYFSYDVKMKEKGDIPEGYSVSREKKERFSLILESASTNQTSMYLCASIRAGTQPQHFGDGTRLSIL.

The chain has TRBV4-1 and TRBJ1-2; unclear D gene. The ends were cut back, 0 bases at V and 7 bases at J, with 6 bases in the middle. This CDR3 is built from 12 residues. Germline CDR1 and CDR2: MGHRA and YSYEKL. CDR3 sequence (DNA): TGCGCCAGCAGCCAAGATCGACTTGGCTACACCTTC. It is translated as CASSQDRLGYTF.

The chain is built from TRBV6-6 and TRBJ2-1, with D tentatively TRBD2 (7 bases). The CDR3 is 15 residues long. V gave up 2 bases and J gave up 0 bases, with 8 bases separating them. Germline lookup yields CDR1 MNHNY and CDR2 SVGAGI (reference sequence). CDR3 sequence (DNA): TGTGCCAGCAGTTACGGGGGGGCCTCCTACAATGAGCAGTTCTTC. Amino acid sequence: CASSYGGASYNEQFF.

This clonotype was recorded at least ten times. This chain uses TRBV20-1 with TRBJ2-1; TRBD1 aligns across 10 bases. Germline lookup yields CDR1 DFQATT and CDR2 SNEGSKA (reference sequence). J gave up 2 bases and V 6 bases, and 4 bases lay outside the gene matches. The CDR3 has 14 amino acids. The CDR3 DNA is TGCAGTGCCTCTGGGACAGGGGCCTACAATGAGCAGTTCTTC. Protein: CSASGTGAYNEQFF.

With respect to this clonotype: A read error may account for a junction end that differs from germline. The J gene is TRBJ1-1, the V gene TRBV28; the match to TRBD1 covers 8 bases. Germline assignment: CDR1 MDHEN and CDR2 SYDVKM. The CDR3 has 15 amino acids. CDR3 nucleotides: TGTGCCAGCAGACCTCAGGGGGCTAGAAGAACTGGAGCTTTCTTT. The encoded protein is CASRPQGARRTGAFF. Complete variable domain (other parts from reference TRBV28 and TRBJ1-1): DVKVTQSSRYLVKRTGEKVFLECVQDMDHENMFWYRQDPGLGLRLIYFSYDVKMKEKGDIPEGYSVSREKKERFSLILESASTNQTSMYLCASRPQGARRTGAFFGQGTRLTVV.

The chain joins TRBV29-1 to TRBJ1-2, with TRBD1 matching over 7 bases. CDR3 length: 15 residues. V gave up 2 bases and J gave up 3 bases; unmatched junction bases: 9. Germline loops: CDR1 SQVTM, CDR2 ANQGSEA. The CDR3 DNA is TGCAGCGTTGAAAAGAAAGGGGGCGCTGACTATGGCTACACCTTC. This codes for CSVEKKGGADYGYTF.

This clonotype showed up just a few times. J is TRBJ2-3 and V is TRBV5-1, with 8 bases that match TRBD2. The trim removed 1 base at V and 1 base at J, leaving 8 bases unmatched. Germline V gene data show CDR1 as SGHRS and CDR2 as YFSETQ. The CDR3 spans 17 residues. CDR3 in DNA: TGCGCCAGCAGCTTGCCTAAGACTAGCGACCGCACAGATACGCAGTATTTT. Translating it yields CASSLPKTSDRTDTQYF.

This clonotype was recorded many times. The CDR3 DNA reads as TGTGCCAGCAGCCAACTACTAGCGGGGGGGCTTGAGACCCAGTACTTC. Translating gives CASSQLLAGGLETQYF. J is TRBJ2-5 and V is TRBV4-2; 13 positions match TRBD2. This CDR3 comprises 16 residues. Losses at the gene ends were 2 bases for V and 5 bases for J; bases not matched to a gene: 5. The V gene's germline CDR1 is LGHNA and CDR2 YNFKEQ.

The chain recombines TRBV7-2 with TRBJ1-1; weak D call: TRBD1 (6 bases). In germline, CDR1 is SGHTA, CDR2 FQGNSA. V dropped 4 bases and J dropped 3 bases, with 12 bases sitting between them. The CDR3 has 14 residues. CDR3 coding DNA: TGTGCCAGCAGCTACGCCAGGGGCTACACTGAAGCTTTCTTT. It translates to CASSYARGYTEAFF. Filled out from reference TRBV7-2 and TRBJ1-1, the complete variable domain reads GAGVSQSPSNKVTEKGKDVELRCDPISGHTALYWYRQSLGQGLEFLIYFQGNSAPDKSGLPSDRFSAERTGGSVSTLTIQRTQQEDSAVYLCASSYARGYTEAFFGQGTRLTVV.

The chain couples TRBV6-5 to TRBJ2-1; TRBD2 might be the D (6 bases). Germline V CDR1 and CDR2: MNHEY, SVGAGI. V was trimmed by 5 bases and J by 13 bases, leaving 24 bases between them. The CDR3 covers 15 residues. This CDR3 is CASSTPGTSHGRQFF. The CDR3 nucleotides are TGTGCCAGCAGTACCCCCGGGACTTCACATGGACGTCAGTTCTTC.